The present T cell receptor beta chain was sequenced within a study of T-cell memory formation after mild COVID-19 (dated by TCRdb to about 2021). A note on the overall study: TCR sequence clusters from the two donors were largely donor specific. In two donors, T-cell clones that expanded and contracted after mild COVID-19 were tracked by sequencing TCRalpha and TCRbeta repertoires over time. The cohort was made up of two young adult volunteers, one female and one male, who were previously healthy. On the study overall, not on this receptor specifically: Some responding clones were detected in pre-infection memory, which suggested that pre-existing cross-reactive memory T cells had joined the SARS-CoV-2 response. Balanced CD4/CD8 phenotypes were observed for clones contracting from day 15 to 85, whereas a bias towards CD4+ was observed for a second wave of clones expanding from day 15 to 37. Contracting CD4+ clones were located mainly in the CM and EM memory subsets, whereas CD8+ clones were found to be enriched in EMRA. Only a couple of mild cases were covered by the study, and larger cohorts that include severe cases with pre-infection samples were considered necessary. Whether the second-wave clones peaking on day 37 were SARS-CoV-2 specific was not confirmed.

Sequencing used an Illumina NovaSeq 6000. Using 5'RACE with constant-segment primers, TCRalpha and TCRbeta cDNA libraries were constructed, with sample barcodes and unique molecular identifiers added in the process. RNA was extracted from every sample with Trizol reagent. The libraries were amplified in two PCR steps, and the second step added a second sample barcode and Illumina TruSeq adapters. Libraries were sequenced on an Illumina NovaSeq with 2 x 150 bp paired-end reads. Per the source publication's procedure: The reads were demultiplexed and collapsed into UMI-guided consensus sequences using migec v1.2.7. Using mixcr v2.1.11, UMI consensuses were aligned to TRA and TRB V and J templates and then assembled into clonotypes. A clonotype was counted as expanded or contracted only if both edgeR and NoisET called the change significant, with noise models trained on biological replicates. For edgeR calls, the cutoffs were a false discovery rate-adjusted p below 0.01 and a log2 fold-change threshold of 1. As an exploratory analysis of dynamics, max-normalized trajectories of the 1000 most abundant clonotypes were examined with PCA combined with hierarchical clustering. The CD4 or CD8 phenotype of responding clones was assigned using the separately sequenced CD4+ and CD8+ repertoires. TCRdb applied fastp at Q25 and MiXCR to the public reads, then kept only in-frame beta chains. Entries that share a CDR3 protein sequence are merged under the most common genes and DNA. The V and J calls reflect TCRdb's pipeline rather than the authors' work. For this sample the table gives roughly 86,000 distinct CDR3 sequences, of which roughly 16% were detected only once. The biggest ten clones account for roughly two fifths of the sample.

Measured from the cysteine to the phenylalanine, the CDR3 is 15 residues long. Just the 45-base CDR3 DNA is kept, in frame starting at base 1. V is cut by 3 bases and J by 2 bases, and the space between the germline ends is 12 bases. The germline V gene gives CDR1 as SGHVS and CDR2 as FNYEAQ. This clonotype was detected many times. It lacks a known antigen. Base qualities are missing; no much larger clone stands one base away. Ficoll-Paque density gradient centrifugation was the method used to isolate PBMCs. This TCR was sampled from a man between 18 and 29 years old who had mild COVID-19 (a few samples of this study predate the infection). The sample titles of this study are shuffled in the database, so cell type and time point are left out; the donor was told from shared clones. Recombination linked TRBV7-6 to TRBJ2-3, and TRBD1 may be the D gene, going by 6 matching bases. The sample was PBMCs or a T cell subset sorted from them (not recorded which). The nucleotide sequence is TGTGCCAGCAGCTTGACAGGCGCCCCCACAGATACGCAGTATTTT. Its translation is CASSLTGAPTDTQYF.